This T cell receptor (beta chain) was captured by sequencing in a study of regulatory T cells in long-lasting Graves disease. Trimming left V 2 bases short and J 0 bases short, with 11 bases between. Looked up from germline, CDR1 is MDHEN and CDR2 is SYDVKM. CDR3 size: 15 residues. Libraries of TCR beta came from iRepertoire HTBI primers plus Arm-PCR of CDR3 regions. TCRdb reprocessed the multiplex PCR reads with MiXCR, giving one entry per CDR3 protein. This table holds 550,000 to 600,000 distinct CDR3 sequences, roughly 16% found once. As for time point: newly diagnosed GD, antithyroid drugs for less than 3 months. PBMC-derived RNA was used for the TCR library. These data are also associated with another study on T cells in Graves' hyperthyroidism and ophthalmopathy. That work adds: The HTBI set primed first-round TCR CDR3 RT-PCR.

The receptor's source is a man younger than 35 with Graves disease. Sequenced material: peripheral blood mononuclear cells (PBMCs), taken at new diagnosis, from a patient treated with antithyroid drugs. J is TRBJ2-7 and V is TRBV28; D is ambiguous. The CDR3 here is CASSLRHSLSYEQYF. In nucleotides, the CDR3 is TGTGCCAGCAGTTTACGTCATTCCCTCTCCTACGAGCAGTACTTC. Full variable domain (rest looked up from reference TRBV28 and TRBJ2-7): DVKVTQSSRYLVKRTGEKVFLECVQDMDHENMFWYRQDPGLGLRLIYFSYDVKMKEKGDIPEGYSVSREKKERFSLILESASTNQTSMYLCASSLRHSLSYEQYFGPGTRLTVT.